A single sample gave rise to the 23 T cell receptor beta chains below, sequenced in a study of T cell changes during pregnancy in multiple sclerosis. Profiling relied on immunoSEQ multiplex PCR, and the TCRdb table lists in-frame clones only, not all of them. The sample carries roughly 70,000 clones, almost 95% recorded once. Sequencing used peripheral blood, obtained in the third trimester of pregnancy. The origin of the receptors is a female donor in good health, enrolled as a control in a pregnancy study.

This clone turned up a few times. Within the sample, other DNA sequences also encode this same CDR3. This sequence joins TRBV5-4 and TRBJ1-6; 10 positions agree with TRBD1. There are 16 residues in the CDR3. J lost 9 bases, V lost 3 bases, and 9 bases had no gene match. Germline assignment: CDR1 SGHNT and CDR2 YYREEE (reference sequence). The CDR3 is CASSWGTGEGSSPLHF. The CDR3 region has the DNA TGTGCCAGCAGCTGGGGGACAGGGGAAGGCAGTTCACCCCTCCACTTT.

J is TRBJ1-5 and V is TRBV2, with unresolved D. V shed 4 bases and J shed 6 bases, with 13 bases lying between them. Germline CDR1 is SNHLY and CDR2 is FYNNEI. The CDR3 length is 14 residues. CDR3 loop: CASSGIGVVQPQHF. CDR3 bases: TGTGCCAGCAGTGGCATCGGGGTTGTTCAGCCCCAGCATTTT.

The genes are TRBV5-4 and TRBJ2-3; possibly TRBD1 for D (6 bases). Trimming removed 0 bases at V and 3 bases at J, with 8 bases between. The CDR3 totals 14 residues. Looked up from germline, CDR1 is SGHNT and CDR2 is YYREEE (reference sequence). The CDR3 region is CASSLDRETDTQYF. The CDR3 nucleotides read TGTGCCAGCAGCTTGGACAGGGAAACAGATACGCAGTATTTT. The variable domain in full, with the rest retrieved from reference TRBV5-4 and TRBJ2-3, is ETGVTQSPTHLIKTRGQQVTLRCSSQSGHNTVSWYQQALGQGPQFIFQYYREEENGRGNFPPRFSGLQFPNYSSELNVNALELDDSALYLCASSLDRETDTQYFGPGTRLTVL.

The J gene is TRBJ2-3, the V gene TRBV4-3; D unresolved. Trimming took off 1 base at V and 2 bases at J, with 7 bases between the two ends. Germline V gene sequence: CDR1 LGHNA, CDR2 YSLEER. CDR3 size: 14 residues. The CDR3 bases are TGCGCCAGCAGCCAAGGCATAGACACAGATACGCAGTATTTT. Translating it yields CASSQGIDTDTQYF.

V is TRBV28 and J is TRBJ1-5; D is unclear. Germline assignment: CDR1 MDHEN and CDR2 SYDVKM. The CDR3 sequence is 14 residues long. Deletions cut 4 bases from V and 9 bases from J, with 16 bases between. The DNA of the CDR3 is TGTGCCAGCAGTTCCATCCTCACCCCCAGGCCCCAGCATTTT. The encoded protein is CASSSILTPRPQHF.

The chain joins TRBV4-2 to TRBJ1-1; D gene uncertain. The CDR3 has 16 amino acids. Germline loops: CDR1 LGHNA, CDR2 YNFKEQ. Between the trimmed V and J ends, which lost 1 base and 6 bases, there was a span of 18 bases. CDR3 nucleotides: TGTGCCAGCAGCCAAGGTGCTGGCTCCCCGGGGTCTGAAGCTTTCTTT. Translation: CASSQGAGSPGSEAFF.

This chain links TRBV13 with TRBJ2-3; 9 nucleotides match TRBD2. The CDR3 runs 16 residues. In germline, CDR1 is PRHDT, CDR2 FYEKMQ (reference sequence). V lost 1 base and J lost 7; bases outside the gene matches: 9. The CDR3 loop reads CASSLERGAHSNTQYF. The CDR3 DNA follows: TGTGCCAGCAGCTTAGAGCGGGGGGCGCACAGTAATACGCAGTATTTT.

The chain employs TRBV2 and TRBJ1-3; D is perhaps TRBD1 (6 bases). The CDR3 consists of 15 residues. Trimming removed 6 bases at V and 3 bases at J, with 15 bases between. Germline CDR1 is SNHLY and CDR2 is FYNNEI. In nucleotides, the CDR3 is TGTGCCAGCAGCGATAAGGACAGAAGTGGAAACACCATATATTTT. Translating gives CASSDKDRSGNTIYF.

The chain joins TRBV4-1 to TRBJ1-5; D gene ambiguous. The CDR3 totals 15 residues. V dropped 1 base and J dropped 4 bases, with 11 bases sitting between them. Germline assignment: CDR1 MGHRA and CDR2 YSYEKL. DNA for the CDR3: TGCGCCAGCAGCCAAGCAAGCGGGTCAAATCAGCCCCAGCATTTT. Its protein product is CASSQASGSNQPQHF.

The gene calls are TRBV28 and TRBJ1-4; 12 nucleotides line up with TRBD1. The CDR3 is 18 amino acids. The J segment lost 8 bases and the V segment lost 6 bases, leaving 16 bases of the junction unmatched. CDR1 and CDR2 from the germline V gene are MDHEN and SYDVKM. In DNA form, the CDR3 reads TGTGCCAGCAGGGCCGGGACAGGGGGCCGGGTGGATTGGGAAAAACTGTTTTTT. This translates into CASRAGTGGRVDWEKLFF.

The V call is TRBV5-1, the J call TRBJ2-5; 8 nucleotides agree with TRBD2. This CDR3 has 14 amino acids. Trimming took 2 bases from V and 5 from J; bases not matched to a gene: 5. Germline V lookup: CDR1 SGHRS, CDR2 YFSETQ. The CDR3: CASSFGTRAETQYF. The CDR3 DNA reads TGCGCCAGCAGCTTCGGGACTAGGGCCGAGACCCAGTACTTC.

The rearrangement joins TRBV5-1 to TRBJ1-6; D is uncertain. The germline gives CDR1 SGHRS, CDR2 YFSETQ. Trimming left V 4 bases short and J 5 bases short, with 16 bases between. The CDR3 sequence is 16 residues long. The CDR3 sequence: CASSTMTLGDNSPLHF. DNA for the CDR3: TGCGCCAGCAGCACCATGACCCTCGGGGATAATTCACCCCTCCACTTT.

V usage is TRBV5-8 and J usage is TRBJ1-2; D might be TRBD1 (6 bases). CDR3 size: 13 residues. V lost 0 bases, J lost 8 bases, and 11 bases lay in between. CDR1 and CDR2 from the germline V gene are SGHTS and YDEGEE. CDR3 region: CASSLGGPGGYTF. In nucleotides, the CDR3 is TGTGCCAGCAGCTTGGGGGGGCCCGGAGGCTACACCTTC. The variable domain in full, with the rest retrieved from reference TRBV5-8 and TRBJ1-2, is EAGVTQSPTHLIKTRGQQATLRCSPISGHTSVYWYQQALGLGLQFLLWYDEGEERNRGNFPPRFSGRQFPNYSSELNVNALELEDSALYLCASSLGGPGGYTFGSGTRLTVV.

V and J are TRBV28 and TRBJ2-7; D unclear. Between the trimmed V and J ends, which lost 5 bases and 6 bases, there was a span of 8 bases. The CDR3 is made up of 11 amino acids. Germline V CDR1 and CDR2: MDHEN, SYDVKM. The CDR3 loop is CASSESSEQYF. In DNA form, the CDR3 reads TGTGCCAGCAGTGAGTCAAGCGAGCAGTACTTC.

The chain's CDR3 is CASSSSYWAGSYEQYF. The CDR3 DNA follows: TGTGCCAGCAGTTCGAGCTATTGGGCAGGGTCCTACGAGCAGTACTTC. The chain is built from TRBV28 and TRBJ2-7; weak D call: TRBD1 (5 bases). Germline lookup yields CDR1 MDHEN and CDR2 SYDVKM. V lost 4 bases and J 1 base, leaving 17 bases between the germline ends. The CDR3 covers 16 residues.

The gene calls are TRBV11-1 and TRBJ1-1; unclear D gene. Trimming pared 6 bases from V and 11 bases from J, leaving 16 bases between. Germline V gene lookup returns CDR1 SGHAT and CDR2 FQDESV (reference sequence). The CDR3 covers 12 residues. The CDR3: CASSLRATEAFF. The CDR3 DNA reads TGTGCCAGCAGTCTGAGGGCCACAGAGGCTTTCTTT.

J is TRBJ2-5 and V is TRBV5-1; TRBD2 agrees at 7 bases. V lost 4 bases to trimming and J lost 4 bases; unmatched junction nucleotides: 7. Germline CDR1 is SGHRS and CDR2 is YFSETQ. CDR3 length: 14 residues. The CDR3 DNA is TGCGCCAGCAGCAATGGGGGGGGTAGAGAGACCCAGTACTTC. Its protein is CASSNGGGRETQYF.

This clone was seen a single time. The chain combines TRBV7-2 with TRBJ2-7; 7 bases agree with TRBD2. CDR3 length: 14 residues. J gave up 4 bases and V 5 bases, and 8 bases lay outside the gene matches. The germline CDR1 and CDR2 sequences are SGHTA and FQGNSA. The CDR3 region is CASSLEWGGYEQYF. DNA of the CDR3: TGTGCCAGCAGCCTCGAATGGGGGGGGTACGAGCAGTACTTC.

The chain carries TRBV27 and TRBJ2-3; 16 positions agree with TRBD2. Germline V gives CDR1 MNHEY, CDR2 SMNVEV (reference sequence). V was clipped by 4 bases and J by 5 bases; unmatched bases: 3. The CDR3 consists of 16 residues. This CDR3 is CASSWGLAGGLDTQYF. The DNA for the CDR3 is TGTGCCAGCAGTTGGGGACTAGCGGGAGGGCTAGATACGCAGTATTTT.

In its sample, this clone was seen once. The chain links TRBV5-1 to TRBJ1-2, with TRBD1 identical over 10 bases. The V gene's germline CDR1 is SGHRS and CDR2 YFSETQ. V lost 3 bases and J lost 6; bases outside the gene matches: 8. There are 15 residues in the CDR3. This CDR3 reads CASSSSGTGDDGYTF. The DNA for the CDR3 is TGCGCCAGCAGCTCCTCCGGGACAGGGGATGATGGCTACACCTTC.

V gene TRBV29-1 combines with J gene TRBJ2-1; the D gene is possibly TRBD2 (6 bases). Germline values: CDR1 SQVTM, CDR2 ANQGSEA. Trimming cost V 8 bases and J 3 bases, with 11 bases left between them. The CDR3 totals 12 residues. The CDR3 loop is CSCRRDYNEQFF. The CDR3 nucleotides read TGCAGCTGTCGGCGGGACTACAATGAGCAGTTCTTC.

CDR3 DNA sequence: TGCGCCAGCAGCCTAGCCGTCTACGAGCAGTACTTC. As protein: CASSLAVYEQYF. The chain combines TRBV5-1 with TRBJ2-7, with a possible D match to TRBD2 (5 bases). Germline V gene data show CDR1 as SGHRS and CDR2 as YFSETQ. The V end was cut by 4 bases, the J end by 3 bases, with 8 bases between. CDR3 length equals 12 residues.

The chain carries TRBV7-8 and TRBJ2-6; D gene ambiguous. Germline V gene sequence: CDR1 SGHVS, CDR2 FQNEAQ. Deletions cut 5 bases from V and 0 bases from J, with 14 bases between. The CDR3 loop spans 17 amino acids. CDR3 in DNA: TGTGCCAGCAGCCCCAAACCTACCATCTCTGGGGCCAACGTCCTGACTTTC. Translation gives CASSPKPTISGANVLTF.